These 24 T cell receptor beta chains came from one sample sequenced in a study of blood T cell repertoires in COVID-19. Profiled with immunoSEQ multiplex PCR; TCRdb holds only in-frame clones, not every one. This table has about 140,000 clones, around 87% appearing once. The sample consisted of PBMCs or T cells enriched from blood (not recorded which). These receptors all come from a man between 60 and 75 years old who had recovered from COVID-19.

This clone has more than one count but fewer than ten. This chain links TRBV2 with TRBJ2-7; D might be TRBD1 (6 bases). Germline CDR1 is SNHLY and CDR2 is FYNNEI. V dropped 7 bases and J dropped 5 bases, with 15 bases sitting between them. This CDR3 region has 13 residues. The CDR3 coding sequence is TGTGCCAGCAAGGCCAGGGGTTCCGACGAGCAGTACTTC. This codes for CASKARGSDEQYF.

The CDR3 DNA follows: TGTGCCATCAGTGAGTCCCCCGGACAGACACGGTATGGCTACACCTTC. The encoded protein is CAISESPGQTRYGYTF. The chain couples TRBV10-3 to TRBJ1-2; D possibly corresponds to TRBD1 (6 bases). This CDR3 is built from 16 residues. CDR1 and CDR2 from the germline V gene are ENHRY and SYGVKD. Trimming removed 0 bases at V and 5 bases at J, with 16 bases between.

The chain joins TRBV5-1 to TRBJ2-7; D unresolved. This CDR3 is built from 14 residues. Between the trimmed V and J ends, which lost 0 bases and 3 bases, there was a span of 10 bases. Germline V gives CDR1 SGHRS, CDR2 YFSETQ. CDR3 region: CASSLEPPIYEQYF. The CDR3 region has the DNA TGCGCCAGCAGCTTGGAGCCTCCGATCTACGAGCAGTACTTC.

This clone occurred once. V gene TRBV9 combines with J gene TRBJ2-1; 14 positions agree with TRBD2. The V segment lost 2 bases and the J segment 2 bases; nucleotides outside the gene matches: 6. Germline V gene data show CDR1 as SGDLS and CDR2 as YYNGEE. This CDR3 contains 18 residues. The CDR3 nucleotides are TGTGCCAGCAGCGTTTTGGGACTAGCGGGAGTAACCTACAATGAGCAGTTCTTC. It translates to CASSVLGLAGVTYNEQFF.

This chain connects TRBV4-2 to TRBJ1-6, with TRBD1 identical over 10 bases. CDR3 length: 16 residues. The V gene end was trimmed by 0 bases and the J gene end by 11 bases; junction bases not matched to a gene: 7. The germline gives CDR1 LGHNA, CDR2 YNFKEQ. CDR3 in DNA: TGTGCCAGCAGCCAAGAGCGGACAGGGGGGAGGACACCCCTCCACTTT. Its translation: CASSQERTGGRTPLHF.

The genes are TRBV2 and TRBJ2-3; D is uncertain. CDR1 and CDR2 (germline): SNHLY, FYNNEI. CDR3 length: 14 residues. Trimming took 2 bases from V and 1 from J, leaving 7 bases between them. CDR3 loop: CASSELVGTDTQYF. The DNA for the CDR3 is TGTGCCAGCAGTGAACTAGTTGGCACAGATACGCAGTATTTT.

This chain uses TRBV9 with TRBJ2-3, with D tentatively TRBD2 (6 bases). This CDR3 is built from 15 residues. From germline, CDR1 is SGDLS and CDR2 YYNGEE. V was pared by 0 bases and J by 0 bases, with 8 bases between. The CDR3 reads CASSVAGTSTDTQYF. The CDR3 region has the DNA TGTGCCAGCAGCGTAGCGGGGACTAGCACAGATACGCAGTATTTT.

This chain joins TRBV11-3 and TRBJ1-1, with D unclear. V lost 3 bases and J 3 bases, leaving 8 bases between the germline ends. Per germline, CDR1 SGHNT and CDR2 YENEEA. The CDR3 has 13 amino acids. The CDR3 DNA reads TGTGCCAGCAGCTTCTCGCAGGACACTGAAGCTTTCTTT. Its translation: CASSFSQDTEAFF. Based on the CDR3 plus reference TRBV11-3 and TRBJ1-1, the full variable domain is EAGVVQSPRYKIIEKKQPVAFWCNPISGHNTLYWYLQNLGQGPELLIRYENEEAVDDSQLPKDRFSAERLKGVDSTLKIQPAELGDSAVYLCASSFSQDTEAFFGQGTRLTVV.

This chain connects TRBV4-1 to TRBJ2-7; no definite D call. The V end lost 4 bases, the J end lost 4 bases, and 14 bases lay between the germline ends. The CDR3 has 14 residues. The V gene's germline CDR1 is MGHRA and CDR2 YSYEKL. The CDR3 nucleotides read TGCGCCAGCAGCCGTGGAGACTTCGAATACGAGCAGTACTTC. Its translation is CASSRGDFEYEQYF.

In this sample, this clone turned up a few times. The chain recombines TRBV7-9 with TRBJ2-3; TRBD2 matches at 11 bases. The V and J ends lost 0 bases and 1 base, in that order; junction bases with no gene match: 0. This CDR3 contains 16 residues. Germline V CDR1 and CDR2: SEHNR, FQNEAQ (reference sequence). This CDR3 is CASSLALAGGTDTQYF. The CDR3 DNA reads as TGTGCCAGCAGCTTAGCACTAGCGGGGGGCACAGATACGCAGTATTTT. Supplemented by reference TRBV7-9 and TRBJ2-3, the full variable domain reads DTGVSQNPRHKITKRGQNVTFRCDPISEHNRLYWYRQTLGQGPEFLTYFQNEAQLEKSRLLSDRFSAERPKGSFSTLEIQRTEQGDSAMYLCASSLALAGGTDTQYFGPGTRLTVL.

With regard to this clone: This sample also contains other DNA sequences that code for the same CDR3. The chain employs TRBV5-1 and TRBJ1-5; no clear D. The germline V gene has CDR1 SGHRS and CDR2 YFSETQ. V was pared by 0 bases and J by 7 bases, with 14 bases between. The CDR3 loop spans 15 amino acids. The DNA of the CDR3 is TGCGCCAGCAGCTTGGATATAGCGTTGGGGCAGCCCCAGCATTTT. Translation: CASSLDIALGQPQHF.

V and J are TRBV28 and TRBJ1-2; TRBD1 matches 9 bases. Germline CDR1 reads MDHEN; CDR2 reads SYDVKM. The V segment lost 4 bases and the J segment 4 bases; nucleotides outside the gene matches: 7. The CDR3 has 15 residues. The CDR3 nucleotides are TGTGCCAGCAGTTACCGGGACAGGGCGGGCTATGGCTACACCTTC. Amino acid sequence: CASSYRDRAGYGYTF.

This clone was counted once. The genes are TRBV5-1 and TRBJ2-3; unclear D gene. Per the germline V gene, CDR1 is SGHRS and CDR2 is YFSETQ. V lost 2 bases to trimming and J lost 3 bases, with 13 bases between them. The CDR3 is made up of 15 amino acids. CDR3 nucleotide sequence: TGCGCCAGCAGCTTAAGTGGGTCCGGGACAGATACGCAGTATTTT. It codes for CASSLSGSGTDTQYF.

This clone showed up just a few times. CDR3 in amino acids: CASSLRSRGSGDTQYF. In nucleotides, the CDR3 is TGTGCCAGCAGCTTAAGGTCCAGGGGAAGCGGAGATACGCAGTATTTT. The rearrangement uses TRBV7-3 and TRBJ2-3; tentatively, D is TRBD1 (6 bases). Trimming removed 1 base at V and 5 bases at J, with 16 bases between. There are 16 residues in the CDR3. Per germline, CDR1 SGHTA and CDR2 FQGTGA.

The chain carries TRBV1 and TRBJ2-1; the table's D call, TRBD2, has no DNA check behind it. TRBV1 is a pseudogene segment. The CDR3 length is 14 residues. The CDR3 nucleotides read TGCACCAGCAGCAGGGTAGCGGGGGACAATGAGCAGTTCTTC. As protein: CTSSRVAGDNEQFF.

The chain has TRBV19 and TRBJ2-3; 11 bases agree with TRBD2. This CDR3 contains 18 residues. Per the germline V gene, CDR1 is LNHDA and CDR2 is SQIVND (reference sequence). Trimming removed 2 bases from V and 1 base from J; junction bases left unmatched: 8. Here the CDR3 DNA reads TGTGCCAGTAGTATAATAGCGGGGGGGCCCGGCGGCACAGATACGCAGTATTTT. It translates to CASSIIAGGPGGTDTQYF.

This rearrangement joins TRBV5-1 to TRBJ1-4; D perhaps matches TRBD1 (6 bases). The CDR3 has 14 amino acids. The germline V and J ends were trimmed by 1 base and 7 bases, with 11 bases remaining between them. Germline assignment: CDR1 SGHRS and CDR2 YFSETQ. This CDR3 reads CASSLLQGGEKLFF. DNA of the CDR3: TGCGCCAGCAGCTTGCTACAGGGCGGTGAAAAACTGTTTTTT.

CDR3 loop: CSVGQGGSYEQYF. The DNA of the CDR3 is TGCAGCGTCGGACAGGGAGGCTCCTACGAGCAGTACTTC. The V and J genes are TRBV29-1 and TRBJ2-7; TRBD1 matches at 8 bases. CDR1 is SQVTM and CDR2 is ANQGSEA in the germline V gene. J gave up 0 bases and V 6 bases, and 4 bases lay outside the gene matches. The CDR3 consists of 13 residues.

J is TRBJ1-3 and V is TRBV12-3 or TRBV12-4; D call uncertain. Trimming shortened V by 3 bases and J by 3 bases, and 3 bases separated the two germline ends. This CDR3 region has 12 residues. The CDR3 reads CASSFNGNTIYF. CDR3 nucleotides: TGTGCCAGCAGTTTTAATGGAAACACCATATATTTT.

This clone was seen a few times. The V call is TRBV29-1, the J call TRBJ1-4, with D maybe TRBD1 (6 bases). Germline CDR1 reads SQVTM; CDR2 reads ANQGSEA. The CDR3 consists of 14 residues. V lost 4 bases, J lost 8 bases, and 17 bases lay in between. As DNA, the CDR3 is TGCAGCGTTGGGGGGGGGCTTTATGGCGAAAAACTGTTTTTT. Its translation: CSVGGGLYGEKLFF.

This chain joins TRBV30 and TRBJ1-5; D remains ambiguous. The CDR3 is 14 amino acids. Trimming pared 2 bases from V and 6 bases from J, leaving 14 bases between. Per the germline V gene, CDR1 is GTSNPN and CDR2 is SVGIG (reference sequence). The CDR3 is CAWSISVAGQPQHF. DNA for the CDR3: TGTGCCTGGAGTATTTCAGTCGCGGGTCAGCCCCAGCATTTT. The full variable domain, its missing parts supplied by reference TRBV30 and TRBJ1-5, is SQTIHQWPATLVQPVGSPLSLECTVEGTSNPNLYWYRQAAGRGLQLLFYSVGIGQISSEVPQNLSASRPQDRQFILSSKKLLLSDSGFYLCAWSISVAGQPQHFGDGTRLSIL.

The chain has TRBV6-5 and TRBJ1-2; D perhaps matches TRBD1 (5 bases). The CDR3 is 14 residues long. With 1 base removed from V and 6 bases from J, the gap between germline ends came to 12 bases. The germline CDR1 and CDR2 sequences are MNHEY and SVGAGI. Written as DNA, the CDR3 is TGTGCCAGCAGTTACTTGGACCAGGGAAATGGCTACACCTTC. Translating gives CASSYLDQGNGYTF.

The chain has TRBV19 and TRBJ2-2; perhaps TRBD2 as D (6 bases). Per the germline V gene, CDR1 is LNHDA and CDR2 is SQIVND (reference sequence). The V end lost 6 bases, the J end lost 1 base, and 15 bases lay between the germline ends. CDR3 length: 16 residues. CDR3 residues: CASSLLTGENTGELFF. In nucleotides, the CDR3 is TGTGCCAGTAGCTTGCTTACGGGGGAGAACACCGGGGAGCTGTTTTTT.

This clone was detected only once. The chain carries TRBV5-1 and TRBJ1-4; TRBD1 aligns across 11 bases. This CDR3 has 15 amino acids. V shed 7 bases and J 7 bases; nucleotides not matched to a gene: 9. Germline CDR1 reads SGHRS; CDR2 reads YFSETQ. For the CDR3, the DNA is TGCGCCAGCGGTTGGGTTGGGACAGGGGGTGAAAAACTGTTTTTT. Translation gives CASGWVGTGGEKLFF.